This T cell receptor (beta chain) was captured by sequencing in a study of yellow fever vaccine responses in identical twins. Study results and caveats: Twins' T cell vaccine responses reportedly looked partly convergent, partly personalized.

By share, this clonotype ranks as large. Antigen specificity is unknown. From the RT-PCR reads, TCRdb called clonotypes with MiXCR, one entry per CDR3 protein. The sample contains about 1,300 distinct CDR3 sequences, over 5% of which appear only once. The sequencing here drew on T cells from blood (PBMCs), unsorted or a sorted subset (not recorded which), taken before or after yellow fever vaccination (not recorded which). This clonotype originated in a young woman who received the yellow fever vaccine.

The CDR3 DNA reads as TGTGCCAGCAGCGGGACAGGGTCCTCCTACGAGCAGTACTTC. It is translated as CASSGTGSSYEQYF. The chain combines TRBV11-3 with TRBJ2-7; 9 bases map to TRBD1. Germline V gives CDR1 SGHNT, CDR2 YENEEA. The junction had 2 bases not matched to a gene; V was cut back by 5 bases and J by 0 bases. The CDR3 runs 14 residues.